These T cell receptor beta chains were read from a single sample in a study of T-cell reconstitution after alpha-beta-depleted transplantation in children. TCRdb independently ran MiXCR on the PCR reads; one entry per CDR3 protein. The repertoire holds approximately 650,000 distinct CDR3 sequences, under 15% seen once, with 0.79% in the top ten. The sequencing used PBMCs, collected before TCRalphabeta/CD19-depleted stem cell transplant. These receptors were obtained from a girl aged 2 to 9 with congenital amegakaryocytic thrombocytopenia, due to receive a stem cell transplant. Each CDR3 is given with its conserved first and last residue. The size field is filled for only some rows; it gives once, few, many or a size class.

cdr3_length,v_call,j_call,clone_size,cdr3_aa
16,TRBV20-1,TRBJ1-1,many,CSAREDTGRRNTEAFF
13,TRBV28,TRBJ2-1,many,CASSTILAGEQFF
10,TRBV20-1,TRBJ2-5,many,CSARSETQYF
16,TRBV4-1,TRBJ1-1,many,CASSRTPGYENTEAFF
12,TRBV20-1,TRBJ2-7,once,CSASFRDYEQYF
15,TRBV29-1,TRBJ1-2,many,CSVGYDRGVVDGYTF
13,TRBV6-6,TRBJ1-5,many,CASREISDQPQHF
15,TRBV5-1,TRBJ2-1,few,CASSLDLLNYNEQFF
13,TRBV3-1,TRBJ2-5,.,CASSQEDRETQYF
15,TRBV15,TRBJ2-4,few,CATSNDGQGVNIQYF
13,TRBV6-2/TRBV6-3,TRBJ2-2,few,CASRLSRDGELFF
17,TRBV15,TRBJ1-6,.,CATSINTVPAASSPLHF
14,TRBV6-2/TRBV6-3,TRBJ1-1,many,CASSYSQGFTEAFF
12,TRBV30,TRBJ1-4,few,CACGRFNEKLFF
12,TRBV20-1,TRBJ1-1,.,CSASRGDTEAFF
17,TRBV7-2,TRBJ2-7,few,CASSLRSPSGPSYEQYF
16,TRBV11-2,TRBJ2-2,.,CASSRDYLSNTGELFF
16,TRBV12-5,TRBJ2-1,.,CASATSRDGSYNEQFF
13,TRBV29-1,TRBJ2-7,many,CSFSGVSPYEQYF
13,TRBV24-1,TRBJ2-6,many,CATSDSGANVLTF
14,TRBV5-1,TRBJ2-1,many,CASSLGLGNNEQFF
17,TRBV9,TRBJ2-1,many,CASTSGLETSSYNEQFF
16,TRBV4-1,TRBJ2-7,many,CASSQELLLSSYEQYF
14,TRBV18,TRBJ2-3,few,CASSPGYLEDTQYF
12,TRBV2,TRBJ2-5,.,CASRRAGETQYF
13,TRBV28,TRBJ1-2,many,CATLDMLMYGYTF
14,TRBV20-1,TRBJ2-1,many,CSAQKPGLYNEQFF
12,TRBV29-1,TRBJ2-1,few,CSARKLAAEQFF
15,TRBV18,TRBJ1-1,.,CASSPEGGHGTEAFF
13,TRBV20-1,TRBJ1-1,many,CSASSIPETEAFF
14,TRBV10-2,TRBJ1-1,.,CASSVARGNTEAFF
16,TRBV5-1,TRBJ2-1,many,CASSLGSGRTYNEQFF
13,TRBV12-3/TRBV12-4,TRBJ2-7,.,CASRPTGMGEQCF